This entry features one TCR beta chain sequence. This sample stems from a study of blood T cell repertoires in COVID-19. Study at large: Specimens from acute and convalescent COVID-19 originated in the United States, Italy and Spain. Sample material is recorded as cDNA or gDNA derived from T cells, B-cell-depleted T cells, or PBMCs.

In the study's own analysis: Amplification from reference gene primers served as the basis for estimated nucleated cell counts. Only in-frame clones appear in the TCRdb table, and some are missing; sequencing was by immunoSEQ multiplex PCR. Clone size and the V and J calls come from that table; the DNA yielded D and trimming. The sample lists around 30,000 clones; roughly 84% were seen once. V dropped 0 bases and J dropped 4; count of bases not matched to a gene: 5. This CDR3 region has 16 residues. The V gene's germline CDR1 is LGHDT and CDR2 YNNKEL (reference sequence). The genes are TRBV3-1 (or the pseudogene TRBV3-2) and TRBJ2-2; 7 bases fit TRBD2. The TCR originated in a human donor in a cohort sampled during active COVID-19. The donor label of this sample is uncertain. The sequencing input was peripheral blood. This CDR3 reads CASSQDLGGGTGELFF. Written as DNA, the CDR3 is TGTGCCAGCAGCCAAGATCTGGGGGGGGGCACCGGGGAGCTGTTTTTT.